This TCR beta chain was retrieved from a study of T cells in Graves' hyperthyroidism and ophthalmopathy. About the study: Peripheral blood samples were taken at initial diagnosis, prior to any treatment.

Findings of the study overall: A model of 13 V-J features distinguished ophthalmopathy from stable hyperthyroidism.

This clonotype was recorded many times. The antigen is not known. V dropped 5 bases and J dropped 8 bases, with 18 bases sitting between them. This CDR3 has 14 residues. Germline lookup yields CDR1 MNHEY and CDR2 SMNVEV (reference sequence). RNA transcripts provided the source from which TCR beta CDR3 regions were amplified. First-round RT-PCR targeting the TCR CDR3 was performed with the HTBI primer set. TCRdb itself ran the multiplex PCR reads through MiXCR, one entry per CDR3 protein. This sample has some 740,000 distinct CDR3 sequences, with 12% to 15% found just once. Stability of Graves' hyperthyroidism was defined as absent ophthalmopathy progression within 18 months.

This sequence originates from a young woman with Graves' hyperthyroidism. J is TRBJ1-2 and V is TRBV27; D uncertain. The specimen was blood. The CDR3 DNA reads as TGTGCCAGCAGTGACGGCGTGGATCTCCGAGGCTACACCTTC. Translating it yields CASSDGVDLRGYTF.